The present T cell receptor (beta chain) was sequenced within a study of blood T cell repertoires in COVID-19. Which cohort a participant joined came from the clinical history participants gave. Per the original methods: The assay estimated nucleated cells by amplifying reference gene primers. TCRdb's copy holds only in-frame clones and misses some; the assay was immunoSEQ multiplex PCR. The D gene and trimming were derived from the DNA, and the V and J assignments and clone size from that table. The repertoire holds a few hundred thousand clones, with 90% as singletons. The sequence came from a woman aged 18-29 years with acute COVID-19. Sequences were obtained from PBMCs or T cells enriched from blood (not recorded which).

CDR3 in amino acids: CASTPRTGAYNEQFF. Written as DNA, the CDR3 is TGTGCCAGCACCCCAAGAACGGGGGCCTACAATGAGCAGTTCTTC. The chain couples TRBV7-2 to TRBJ2-1; TRBD2 is a possible D gene (6 bases). CDR1 and CDR2 from the germline V gene are SGHTA and FQGNSA. Trimming took 7 bases from V and 2 from J, leaving 15 bases between them. The CDR3 is made up of 15 amino acids.